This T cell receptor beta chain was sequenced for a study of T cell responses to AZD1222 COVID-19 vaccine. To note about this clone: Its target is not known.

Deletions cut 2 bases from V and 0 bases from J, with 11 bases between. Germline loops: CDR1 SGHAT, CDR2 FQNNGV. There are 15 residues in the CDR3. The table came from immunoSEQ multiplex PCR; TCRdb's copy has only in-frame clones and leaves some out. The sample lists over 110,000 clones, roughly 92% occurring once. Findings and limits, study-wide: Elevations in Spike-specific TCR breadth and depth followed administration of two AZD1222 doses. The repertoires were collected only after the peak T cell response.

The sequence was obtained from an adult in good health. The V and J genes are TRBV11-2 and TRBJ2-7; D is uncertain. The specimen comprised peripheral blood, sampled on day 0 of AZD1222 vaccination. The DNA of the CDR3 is TGTGCCAGCAGCTTAAAGGGATTGAGCTCCTACGAGCAGTACTTC. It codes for CASSLKGLSSYEQYF.